This paragraph reports one T cell receptor (beta chain). RNA was isolated and reverse transcribed to cDNA, the sequencing template. This table comes from immunoSEQ multiplex PCR, and its TCRdb copy is limited to in-frame clones, with some not included. The table has over 120,000 clones, 45% to 60% seen once; the top ten hold around 15%. CDR1 is SGHDT, CDR2 YYEEEE, per germline. Trimming stripped 6 bases from V and 1 base from J, with 19 bases between. The CDR3 is made up of 16 amino acids. This sample is part of a study of CD8+ T cells in alopecia areata. This sample's treatment: oral pan-JAK inhibitor, 5-10 mg twice daily.

The specimen was CD8+ T cells sorted from blood, collected at week 4, from a patient treated with tofacitinib. The sequence was obtained from a human donor with alopecia areata. The chain is built from TRBV5-6 and TRBJ2-5, with a tentative D call TRBD1 (6 bases). CDR3 DNA sequence: TGTGCCAGCACCTCCAGCCCGAGGGGGACCCAAGAGACCCAGTACTTC. Protein sequence: CASTSSPRGTQETQYF.